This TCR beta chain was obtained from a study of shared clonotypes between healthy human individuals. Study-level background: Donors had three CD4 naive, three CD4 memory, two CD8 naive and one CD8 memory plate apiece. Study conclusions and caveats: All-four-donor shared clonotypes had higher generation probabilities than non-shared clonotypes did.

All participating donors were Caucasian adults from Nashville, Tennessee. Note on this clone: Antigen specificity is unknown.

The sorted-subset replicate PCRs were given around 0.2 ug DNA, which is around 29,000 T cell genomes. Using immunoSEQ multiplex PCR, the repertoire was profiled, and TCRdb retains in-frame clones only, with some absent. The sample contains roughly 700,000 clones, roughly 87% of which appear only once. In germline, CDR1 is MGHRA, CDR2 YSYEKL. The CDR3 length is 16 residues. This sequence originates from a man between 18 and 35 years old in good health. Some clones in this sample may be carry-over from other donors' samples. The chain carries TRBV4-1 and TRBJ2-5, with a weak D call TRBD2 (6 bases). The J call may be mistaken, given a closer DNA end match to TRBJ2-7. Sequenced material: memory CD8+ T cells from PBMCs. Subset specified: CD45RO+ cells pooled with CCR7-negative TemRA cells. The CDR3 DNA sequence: TGCGCCAGCAGCCAAGGGCGGGGAGTCGTCCCCTACGAGCAGTACTTC. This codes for CASSQGRGVVPYEQYF.